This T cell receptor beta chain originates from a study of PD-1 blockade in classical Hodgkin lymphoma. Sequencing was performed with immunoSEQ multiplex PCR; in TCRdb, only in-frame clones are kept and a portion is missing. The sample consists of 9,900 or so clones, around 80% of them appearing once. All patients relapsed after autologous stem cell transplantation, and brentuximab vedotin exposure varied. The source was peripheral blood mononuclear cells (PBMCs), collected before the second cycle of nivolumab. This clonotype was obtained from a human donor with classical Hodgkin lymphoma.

The CDR3 spells CASSSLAGANTGELFF. CDR3 bases: TGTGCCAGCAGCTCCCTAGCGGGAGCGAACACCGGGGAGCTGTTTTTT. J is TRBJ2-2 and V is TRBV7-3; 10 nucleotides agree with TRBD2. After removal of 4 bases from V and 0 bases from J, the junction contained 2 bases not matched to a gene. The CDR3 is made up of 16 amino acids. Looked up from germline, CDR1 is SGHTA and CDR2 is FQGTGA.